A selection of T cell receptor beta chains follows, all from one sample in a study of blood T cell repertoires in COVID-19. Libraries were prepared by immunoSEQ multiplex PCR; TCRdb keeps only in-frame clonotypes and omits some of them. The profile shows about 100,000 clones, just over 85% of them singletons. Sequenced sample: peripheral blood. The receptors come from a human donor in a cohort sampled during active COVID-19. Each CDR3 is given without its conserved first and last residue. Each record gives: D gene, V gene, CDR3 length, J gene, CDR3 protein. A D gene is named only where the DNA matches it firmly.

d_call: .; v_call: TRBV7-6; cdr3_length: 12; j_call: TRBJ2-7; cdr3_aa: ASSLYDSSYEQY
d_call: TRBD2; v_call: TRBV5-4; cdr3_length: 13; j_call: TRBJ2-1; cdr3_aa: ASSPSSGAYNEQF
d_call: .; v_call: TRBV11-2; cdr3_length: 11; j_call: TRBJ2-1; cdr3_aa: ASSRKTDNEQF
d_call: .; v_call: TRBV30; cdr3_length: 11; j_call: TRBJ1-5; cdr3_aa: AFQGGLNQPQH
d_call: .; v_call: TRBV29-1; cdr3_length: 10; j_call: TRBJ1-2; cdr3_aa: SSSGEGYGYT
d_call: .; v_call: TRBV7-2; cdr3_length: 12; j_call: TRBJ1-2; cdr3_aa: ASSLAGRARGYT
d_call: TRBD1; v_call: TRBV27; cdr3_length: 14; j_call: TRBJ1-5; cdr3_aa: ASSFLGQGVNQPQH
d_call: TRBD2; v_call: TRBV5-1; cdr3_length: 13; j_call: TRBJ2-2; cdr3_aa: ASSLTSGSHGELF
d_call: TRBD1; v_call: TRBV6-6; cdr3_length: 13; j_call: TRBJ1-5; cdr3_aa: ASSYTGAGNQPQH
d_call: .; v_call: TRBV29-1; cdr3_length: 10; j_call: TRBJ2-3; cdr3_aa: SVGGLSDTQY
d_call: TRBD1; v_call: TRBV6-5; cdr3_length: 11; j_call: TRBJ1-2; cdr3_aa: ASSYSTGGGYT
d_call: TRBD1; v_call: TRBV11-1; cdr3_length: 14; j_call: TRBJ2-5; cdr3_aa: ASSRGVRTGQETQY
d_call: TRBD2; v_call: TRBV5-4; cdr3_length: 13; j_call: TRBJ2-1; cdr3_aa: ASSSGTSIGNEQF
d_call: .; v_call: TRBV4-3; cdr3_length: 12; j_call: TRBJ2-2; cdr3_aa: ASSQDTGTGELF
d_call: TRBD1; v_call: TRBV28; cdr3_length: 14; j_call: TRBJ1-2; cdr3_aa: ASSSFLGQGGYGYT
d_call: .; v_call: TRBV28; cdr3_length: 11; j_call: TRBJ2-7; cdr3_aa: ASSLAGIYEQY
d_call: TRBD1; v_call: TRBV6-6; cdr3_length: 14; j_call: TRBJ1-1; cdr3_aa: ASSFRTGGPTTEAF
d_call: TRBD2; v_call: TRBV18; cdr3_length: 13; j_call: TRBJ2-5; cdr3_aa: ASSRGLAGGETQY
d_call: TRBD1; v_call: TRBV19; cdr3_length: 14; j_call: TRBJ1-1; cdr3_aa: ASERDSFQGPTEAF
d_call: .; v_call: TRBV30; cdr3_length: 11; j_call: TRBJ1-1; cdr3_aa: AWSGGQNTEAF
d_call: TRBD1; v_call: TRBV5-1; cdr3_length: 13; j_call: TRBJ1-2; cdr3_aa: ASSVRGQGAGGYT
d_call: .; v_call: TRBV4-1; cdr3_length: 13; j_call: TRBJ1-5; cdr3_aa: ASSQTDTSNQPQH
d_call: TRBD1; v_call: TRBV4-2; cdr3_length: 13; j_call: TRBJ1-2; cdr3_aa: ASSQDQGVNYGYT
d_call: TRBD2; v_call: TRBV5-1; cdr3_length: 14; j_call: TRBJ2-1; cdr3_aa: ASSLEGGRAGDEQF
d_call: TRBD1; v_call: TRBV5-4; cdr3_length: 12; j_call: TRBJ1-2; cdr3_aa: ASSLAKGQGGRL
d_call: .; v_call: TRBV10-3; cdr3_length: 12; j_call: TRBJ1-2; cdr3_aa: AIRMPQESYGYT
d_call: .; v_call: TRBV23-1; cdr3_length: 14; j_call: TRBJ2-7; cdr3_aa: ASSKTHRKSSYEQY
d_call: TRBD1; v_call: TRBV28; cdr3_length: 12; j_call: TRBJ1-2; cdr3_aa: ASSAPGQNYGYT
d_call: .; v_call: TRBV30; cdr3_length: 13; j_call: TRBJ2-7; cdr3_aa: AWSPGRGNSYEQY
d_call: .; v_call: TRBV2; cdr3_length: 11; j_call: TRBJ1-5; cdr3_aa: ASSDGGGQPQH
d_call: .; v_call: TRBV30; cdr3_length: 10; j_call: TRBJ1-1; cdr3_aa: AWSQGPTEAF
d_call: .; v_call: TRBV6-6; cdr3_length: 14; j_call: TRBJ1-6; cdr3_aa: ASSYDFGRANSPLH
d_call: TRBD1; v_call: TRBV6-5; cdr3_length: 13; j_call: TRBJ1-3; cdr3_aa: ASRIRTGPGNTIY
d_call: .; v_call: TRBV11-2; cdr3_length: 11; j_call: TRBJ2-3; cdr3_aa: ASSFTGSDTQY
d_call: .; v_call: TRBV5-1; cdr3_length: 11; j_call: TRBJ2-7; cdr3_aa: ASSSGTPPEQY
d_call: TRBD1; v_call: TRBV11-2; cdr3_length: 12; j_call: TRBJ1-6; cdr3_aa: ASSSSGGASPLH
d_call: TRBD1; v_call: TRBV6-5; cdr3_length: 13; j_call: TRBJ1-2; cdr3_aa: AIAKIGQVLYGYT
d_call: TRBD2; v_call: TRBV10-1; cdr3_length: 15; j_call: TRBJ2-1; cdr3_aa: ASRPSGTSGARNEQF
d_call: .; v_call: TRBV3-1/TRBV3-2; cdr3_length: 11; j_call: TRBJ2-5; cdr3_aa: ASRQGGVETQY
d_call: .; v_call: TRBV7-2; cdr3_length: 12; j_call: TRBJ1-2; cdr3_aa: ASSLIGAAYGYT
d_call: .; v_call: TRBV19; cdr3_length: 13; j_call: TRBJ1-5; cdr3_aa: ASTPTGIRNQPQH
d_call: .; v_call: TRBV27; cdr3_length: 12; j_call: TRBJ2-7; cdr3_aa: ASRRRQGLGEQY
d_call: .; v_call: TRBV4-2; cdr3_length: 14; j_call: TRBJ2-3; cdr3_aa: ASSQEERISTDTQY
d_call: TRBD2; v_call: TRBV27; cdr3_length: 13; j_call: TRBJ2-7; cdr3_aa: ASSTPGLGHYEQY